The T cell receptor (beta chain) under discussion was sequenced for a study of blood T cell repertoires in COVID-19. Study-wide background: The samples span acute and convalescent COVID-19 from the United States, Italy and Spain. T cells, B-cell-depleted T cells, or PBMCs supplied cDNA or gDNA.

Assay used: immunoSEQ multiplex PCR; TCRdb lists only in-frame clones, some missing. The top ten hold 10% to 15% of the sample, which has about 180,000 clones, around 80% seen once. The CDR3 is made up of 12 amino acids. CDR1 DFQATT and CDR2 SNEGSKA come from the germline V gene (reference sequence). The V gene lost 3 bases and the J gene lost 8 bases, with 13 bases spanning the gap. The origin of this receptor is a woman older than 75 with COVID-19, enrolled during active disease. Material for sequencing was peripheral blood. The chain couples TRBV20-1 to TRBJ1-2; D remains ambiguous. The CDR3 spells CSASFGVQGYTF. CDR3 nucleotides: TGCAGTGCTAGTTTCGGGGTCCAAGGCTACACCTTC.